The 27 T cell receptor beta chains given below trace back to one sample, sequenced in a study of blood T cell repertoires in COVID-19. Sequencing used immunoSEQ multiplex PCR; TCRdb keeps in-frame clones, though not all of them. The table has about 130,000 clones, roughly 89% seen once; the top ten hold more than 15%. Specimen: peripheral blood. The source is a man aged 50 to 59 with active or convalescent COVID-19.

This chain links TRBV6-5 with TRBJ2-7; 8 positions match TRBD1. The CDR3 extends over 16 amino acids. Germline loops: CDR1 MNHEY, CDR2 SVGAGI. Trimming took 4 bases from V and 4 from J; bases not matched to a gene: 12. The CDR3 region has the DNA TGTGCCAGCAGTTCCCTTTCTGGACAGGGTGGGTACGAGCAGTACTTC. Its protein is CASSSLSGQGGYEQYF.

The rearrangement uses TRBV29-1 and TRBJ2-3; possible D gene TRBD1, 5 bases. The CDR3 contains 13 residues. Trimming stripped 0 bases from V and 3 bases from J, with 7 bases between. CDR1 SQVTM and CDR2 ANQGSEA come from the germline V gene. The CDR3 protein is CSVEDQGTDTQYF. Written as DNA, the CDR3 is TGCAGCGTTGAAGATCAGGGTACAGATACGCAGTATTTT.

The rearrangement links TRBV3-1 (or the pseudogene TRBV3-2) to TRBJ2-7, with 10 bases fitting TRBD2. From germline, CDR1 is LGHDT and CDR2 YNNKEL (reference sequence). The CDR3 consists of 15 residues. V lost 0 bases, J lost 1 base, and 0 bases stayed unmatched. The CDR3 DNA sequence: TGTGCCAGCAGCCAAGAGGGACTAGCGTCCTACGAGCAGTACTTC. Translated, it gives CASSQEGLASYEQYF.

V usage is TRBV5-1 and J usage is TRBJ1-4, with no clear D. Trimming stripped 4 bases from V and 6 bases from J, with 25 bases between. The germline CDR1 and CDR2 sequences are SGHRS and YFSETQ. This CDR3 has 18 amino acids. Here the CDR3 reads CASSPRLAGQLADEKLFF. The CDR3 DNA is TGCGCCAGCAGCCCCCGCTTGGCAGGCCAACTAGCGGATGAAAAACTGTTTTTT.

This chain joins TRBV6-5 and TRBJ1-6; no definite D call. Trimming cost V 0 bases and J 10 bases, with 7 bases left between them. Germline loops: CDR1 MNHEY, CDR2 SVGAGI. The CDR3 extends over 13 amino acids. The DNA for the CDR3 is TGTGCCAGCAGTTACTCCGAGGGATCACCCCTCCACTTT. Its translation is CASSYSEGSPLHF.

The gene calls are TRBV5-1 and TRBJ2-5, with D perhaps matching TRBD2 (5 bases). Germline V gene lookup returns CDR1 SGHRS and CDR2 YFSETQ. The CDR3 is 18 residues long. Trimming cost V 4 bases and J 0 bases, with 22 bases left between them. The CDR3 nucleotides read TGCGCCAGCAGCCCCAGCGGCCCTCTAAAACCGTACCAAGAGACCCAGTACTTC. The encoded protein is CASSPSGPLKPYQETQYF. The full variable domain, with the rest looked up from reference TRBV5-1 and TRBJ2-5, is KAGVTQTPRYLIKTRGQQVTLSCSPISGHRSVSWYQQTPGQGLQFLFEYFSETQRNKGNFPGRFSGRQFSNSRSEMNVSTLELGDSALYLCASSPSGPLKPYQETQYFGPGTRLLVL.

This clone was observed a single time. The rearrangement joins TRBV15 to TRBJ1-1, with TRBD1 as a possible D gene (5 bases). CDR3 length: 15 residues. V gave up 2 bases and J gave up 2 bases, with 12 bases separating them. Looked up from germline, CDR1 is LNHNV and CDR2 is YYDKDF (reference sequence). The CDR3 protein is CATSRTQGLNTEAFF. CDR3 DNA: TGTGCCACCAGCAGAACGCAGGGACTAAACACTGAAGCTTTCTTT.

The chain has TRBV6-6 and TRBJ1-1, with D perhaps TRBD1 (5 bases). The CDR3 runs 14 residues. Germline CDR1 MNHNY, CDR2 SVGAGI (reference sequence). Deletions cut 3 bases from V and 1 base from J, with 9 bases between. The CDR3 is CASSYSTGNTEAFF. DNA for the CDR3: TGTGCCAGCAGTTATAGTACAGGGAACACTGAAGCTTTCTTT.

This chain connects TRBV7-9 to TRBJ2-1, with D perhaps TRBD1 (5 bases). Looked up from germline, CDR1 is SEHNR and CDR2 is FQNEAQ (reference sequence). The CDR3 runs to 14 residues. V was clipped by 7 bases and J by 8 bases, with 18 bases between them. The CDR3 here is CASTKTEKGDEQFF. Written as DNA, the CDR3 is TGTGCCAGCACCAAAACCGAGAAAGGGGATGAGCAGTTCTTC.

This chain joins TRBV30 and TRBJ2-1, with unresolved D. There are 11 residues in the CDR3. Germline CDR1 reads GTSNPN; CDR2 reads SVGIG (reference sequence). The V gene lost 7 bases and the J gene lost 5 bases, with 9 bases spanning the gap. CDR3 loop: CAFSSDNEQFF. For the CDR3, the DNA is TGTGCCTTTTCTTCGGACAATGAGCAGTTCTTC.

This chain joins TRBV19 and TRBJ1-5, with 8 positions matching TRBD1. The CDR3 is 14 amino acids. Trimming removed 4 bases from V and 5 bases from J; junction bases left unmatched: 4. Looked up from germline, CDR1 is LNHDA and CDR2 is SQIVND (reference sequence). This chain's CDR3 is CASSRGQGDQPQHF. DNA for the CDR3: TGTGCCAGTAGTAGAGGACAGGGCGATCAGCCCCAGCATTTT.

The chain uses TRBV11-2 and TRBJ1-5, with 9 bases matching TRBD1. CDR1 and CDR2 (germline): SGHAT, FQNNGV. This CDR3 region has 14 residues. The V and J ends lost 5 bases and 5 bases, in that order; junction bases with no gene match: 4. The CDR3 nucleotides read TGTGCCAGCAGCCGGGACAGGGCCCATCAGCCCCAGCATTTT. Translation: CASSRDRAHQPQHF.

The chain carries TRBV3-1 (or the pseudogene TRBV3-2) and TRBJ2-7, with 7 bases matching TRBD1. Per the germline V gene, CDR1 is LGHDT and CDR2 is YNNKEL (reference sequence). Germline trimming cut 4 bases from V and 5 bases from J; bases unmatched to any gene: 11. The CDR3 has 15 residues. CDR3 in DNA: TGTGCCAGCAGCCCCCAGACAGGGTTTTATAACGAGCAGTACTTC. Its translation: CASSPQTGFYNEQYF.

The chain carries TRBV10-3 and TRBJ2-1; possible D gene TRBD1, 6 bases. Trimming took off 10 bases at V and 0 bases at J, with 13 bases between the two ends. Looked up from germline, CDR1 is ENHRY and CDR2 is SYGVKD. The length of the CDR3 is 14 residues. Here the CDR3 DNA reads TGTGCCACAGGGGTACAGGGCTCCTACAATGAGCAGTTCTTC. It translates to CATGVQGSYNEQFF.

The chain links TRBV7-8 to TRBJ1-1; maybe TRBD1 (6 bases). Germline V lookup: CDR1 SGHVS, CDR2 FQNEAQ. The CDR3 runs to 17 residues. Trimming stripped 8 bases from V and 4 bases from J, with 26 bases between. CDR3 coding DNA: TGTGCCAGCTGCTATTTGAGGGGGTGGGGGTCGGGCACTGAAGCTTTCTTT. Its translation is CASCYLRGWGSGTEAFF.

This sequence joins TRBV29-1 and TRBJ2-3; TRBD2 is a possible D gene (6 bases). Germline V gene sequence: CDR1 SQVTM, CDR2 ANQGSEA. The CDR3 totals 17 residues. The V gene lost 2 bases and the J gene lost 4 bases, with 22 bases spanning the gap. CDR3 residues: CSVESWDSPAPADTQYF. CDR3 coding DNA: TGCAGCGTTGAATCCTGGGACTCTCCGGCCCCCGCAGATACGCAGTATTTT.

The V call is TRBV20-1, the J call TRBJ1-3, with TRBD1 as a possible D gene (5 bases). CDR3 length: 13 amino acids. Trimming took 6 bases from V and 8 from J, leaving 17 bases between them. Germline-derived CDR1 and CDR2 are DFQATT and SNEGSKA (reference sequence). The CDR3 reads CSASFHAGDTIYF. The CDR3 coding sequence is TGCAGTGCCAGTTTTCATGCGGGGGACACCATATATTTT.

J is TRBJ2-3 and V is TRBV20-1, with D unresolved. The germline V gene encodes CDR1 DFQATT and CDR2 SNEGSKA (reference sequence). CDR3 length equals 11 residues. V dropped 3 bases and J dropped 5 bases, with 6 bases sitting between them. DNA for the CDR3: TGCAGTGCTAGGTATAGAGATACGCAGTATTTT. Its protein is CSARYRDTQYF.

This chain uses TRBV6-6 with TRBJ2-5; a weak D match, TRBD2 (6 bases). Trimming took off 5 bases at V and 5 bases at J, with 24 bases between the two ends. Germline CDR1 and CDR2: MNHNY and SVGAGI (reference sequence). The CDR3 runs 17 residues. The CDR3 spells CASSRHAGTRGLETQYF. The CDR3 coding sequence is TGTGCCAGCAGTCGCCACGCGGGCACAAGGGGACTGGAGACCCAGTACTTC.

The V gene is TRBV7-2, the J gene TRBJ2-3; 9 positions agree with TRBD2. The ends lost 1 base at V and 1 base at J; junction bases unmatched: 0. Germline V gene lookup returns CDR1 SGHTA and CDR2 FQGNSA. The CDR3 sequence is 15 residues long. The CDR3 region has the DNA TGTGCCAGCAGCTTAGTAGCGGGGGGCACAGATACGCAGTATTTT. Its protein is CASSLVAGGTDTQYF.

V gene TRBV19 combines with J gene TRBJ2-1; 14 bases align to TRBD2. The CDR3 has 17 residues. J gave up 3 bases and V 5 bases, and 6 bases lay outside the gene matches. From germline, CDR1 is LNHDA and CDR2 SQIVND (reference sequence). The CDR3 reads CASSSGLAGVVYNEQFF. The CDR3 coding sequence is TGTGCCAGTAGTTCGGGACTAGCGGGGGTAGTCTACAATGAGCAGTTCTTC.

The chain couples TRBV19 to TRBJ1-2; D is perhaps TRBD1 (6 bases). Trimming left V 3 bases short and J 5 bases short, with 10 bases between. Germline CDR1 is LNHDA and CDR2 is SQIVND (reference sequence). This CDR3 comprises 13 residues. The CDR3 bases are TGTGCCAGTAGTATTCAGGGGCTGTATGGCTACACCTTC. The encoded protein is CASSIQGLYGYTF. Full variable domain (remainder filled in from reference TRBV19 and TRBJ1-2): DGGITQSPKYLFRKEGQNVTLSCEQNLNHDAMYWYRQDPGQGLRLIYYSQIVNDFQKGDIAEGYSVSREKKESFPLTVTSAQKNPTAFYLCASSIQGLYGYTFGSGTRLTVV.

The chain carries TRBV6-5 and TRBJ2-4; D is undetermined. The V end was cut by 5 bases, the J end by 8 bases, with 10 bases between. Per germline, CDR1 MNHEY and CDR2 SVGAGI. This CDR3 spans 12 amino acids. This CDR3 is CASSSNRDIQYF. In DNA form, the CDR3 reads TGTGCCAGCAGTAGTAACCGGGACATTCAGTACTTC.

The V call is TRBV19, the J call TRBJ1-6, with a tentative D call TRBD1 (5 bases). The germline CDR1 and CDR2 sequences are LNHDA and SQIVND (reference sequence). Deletions cut 7 bases from V and 8 bases from J, with 12 bases between. The CDR3 is made up of 13 amino acids. CDR3 coding DNA: TGTGCCAGTAAGGAGGGGAGGGATTCACCCCTCCACTTT. Protein sequence: CASKEGRDSPLHF.

The chain recombines TRBV19 with TRBJ1-2; D unclear. The CDR3 loop spans 14 amino acids. The V and J ends lost 0 bases and 3 bases respectively, with 8 bases between them. Germline CDR1 is LNHDA and CDR2 is SQIVND (reference sequence). CDR3 nucleotides: TGTGCCAGTAGTATAGAGCAGGATTACTATGGCTACACCTTC. It codes for CASSIEQDYYGYTF. The full variable domain, its missing parts supplied by reference TRBV19 and TRBJ1-2, is DGGITQSPKYLFRKEGQNVTLSCEQNLNHDAMYWYRQDPGQGLRLIYYSQIVNDFQKGDIAEGYSVSREKKESFPLTVTSAQKNPTAFYLCASSIEQDYYGYTFGSGTRLTVV.

This clone has a handful of counts. The chain recombines TRBV18 with TRBJ2-5; perhaps TRBD1 as D (6 bases). Germline values: CDR1 KGHSH, CDR2 LQKENI. The V and J ends lost 6 bases and 3 bases respectively, with 11 bases between them. The CDR3 covers 13 residues. CDR3 nucleotide sequence: TGTGCCAGCTCCCTGAGGACAGAAGAGACCCAGTACTTC. This translates into CASSLRTEETQYF.

The chain employs TRBV10-3 and TRBJ2-7, with 10 bases aligning to TRBD1. Germline CDR1 and CDR2: ENHRY and SYGVKD. There are 15 residues in the CDR3. The V gene end was trimmed by 8 bases and the J gene end by 0 bases; junction bases not matched to a gene: 7. Here the CDR3 DNA reads TGTGCCATCCGTCCGGGACAGGGGCACTCCTACGAGCAGTACTTC. Translation: CAIRPGQGHSYEQYF.